These 27 T cell receptor beta chains came from one sample sequenced in a study of blood T cell repertoires in COVID-19. Clones were read by immunoSEQ multiplex PCR, and TCRdb kept only the in-frame ones, dropping some. The data contain 110,000 or so clones, around 80% of them seen just once; the ten biggest clones take up about 2.5%. Source material: peripheral blood. Source of these receptors: a man aged 50 or older with acute or convalescent COVID-19.

Only a few counts were recorded for this clone. This sequence joins TRBV2 and TRBJ1-2; TRBD1 matches 7 bases. The CDR3 extends over 15 amino acids. The J segment lost 3 bases and the V segment lost 6 bases, leaving 10 bases of the junction unmatched. The V gene's germline CDR1 is SNHLY and CDR2 FYNNEI. The CDR3 region is CASRPRTGDYYGYTF. DNA of the CDR3: TGTGCCAGCAGGCCTCGAACAGGGGACTACTATGGCTACACCTTC.

The chain uses TRBV29-1 and TRBJ2-1; TRBD2 matches at 8 bases. From germline, CDR1 is SQVTM and CDR2 ANQGSEA. Trimming removed 7 bases from V and 6 bases from J; junction bases left unmatched: 8. This CDR3 spans 13 amino acids. The DNA for the CDR3 is TGCAGCGGGCAGCGGGAGAGGGGCAATGAGCAGTTCTTC. This translates into CSGQRERGNEQFF.

CDR3: CASSDRDRGQFF. In DNA, the CDR3 is TGTGCCAGCAGCGATAGGGACAGGGGGCAGTTCTTC. The V and J genes are TRBV11-3 and TRBJ2-1, with TRBD1 matching over 10 bases. V gave up 5 bases and J gave up 12 bases; unmatched junction bases: 4. The germline CDR1 and CDR2 sequences are SGHNT and YENEEA. The CDR3 length is 12 residues.

The V and J genes are TRBV2 and TRBJ1-1; perhaps TRBD1 as D (6 bases). This CDR3 has 16 amino acids. Germline V CDR1 and CDR2: SNHLY, FYNNEI. Trimming took 7 bases from V and 1 from J, leaving 19 bases between them. The CDR3 DNA reads as TGTGCCAGCAAACCCACCCAGACAGGAAAGAACACTGAAGCTTTCTTT. Amino acid sequence: CASKPTQTGKNTEAFF.

The V call is TRBV18, the J call TRBJ1-2; weak D call: TRBD1 (6 bases). The V end was cut by 4 bases, the J end by 4 bases, with 16 bases between. The CDR3 sequence is 15 residues long. Per the germline V gene, CDR1 is KGHSH and CDR2 is LQKENI. CDR3 protein: CASSREQGTGYGYTF. The CDR3 nucleotides read TGTGCCAGCTCACGCGAACAGGGAACGGGCTATGGCTACACCTTC.

This clone was found once. The rearrangement joins TRBV18 to TRBJ1-2, with D perhaps TRBD1 (6 bases). Germline lookup yields CDR1 KGHSH and CDR2 LQKENI. The V and J ends lost 5 bases and 6 bases respectively, with 13 bases between them. This CDR3 is 13 amino acids long. CDR3 residues: CASSIRQVDGYTF. The CDR3 nucleotides read TGTGCCAGCTCAATTAGACAGGTCGATGGCTACACCTTC.

Only a few counts were recorded for this clone. The V and J genes are TRBV3-1 (or the pseudogene TRBV3-2) and TRBJ1-2; D ambiguous. V lost 4 bases to trimming and J lost 1 base, with 13 bases between them. The V gene's germline CDR1 is LGHDT and CDR2 YNNKEL (reference sequence). The CDR3 is 15 amino acids. CDR3 DNA: TGTGCCAGCAGCCGAGCGGGAGGGCTTAACTATGGCTACACCTTC. Translation gives CASSRAGGLNYGYTF.

The chain has TRBV7-2 and TRBJ2-5, with 12 positions matching TRBD2. CDR3 size: 18 residues. Germline V CDR1 and CDR2: SGHTA, FQGNSA. V gave up 5 bases and J gave up 1 base; unmatched junction bases: 11. CDR3 loop: CASSPRSGTSGFQETQYF. The DNA of the CDR3 is TGTGCCAGCAGCCCGCGGTCGGGGACTAGCGGGTTCCAAGAGACCCAGTACTTC.

The chain is built from TRBV19 and TRBJ1-2; D is unresolved. Germline V gene lookup returns CDR1 LNHDA and CDR2 SQIVND (reference sequence). This CDR3 has 13 residues. V lost 0 bases to trimming and J lost 8 bases, with 10 bases between them. For the CDR3, the DNA is TGTGCCAGTAGTATAGATCATCGGAGCGGCTACACCTTC. Translating it yields CASSIDHRSGYTF.

The J gene is TRBJ1-3, the V gene TRBV7-7; maybe TRBD1 (5 bases). With 1 base removed from V and 2 bases from J, the gap between germline ends came to 9 bases. Per germline, CDR1 SSHAT and CDR2 FNYEAQ (reference sequence). The CDR3 is 15 residues long. The CDR3 reads CASSLEATAGNTIYF. In DNA form, the CDR3 reads TGTGCCAGCAGCTTAGAAGCGACAGCTGGAAACACCATATATTTT.

The CDR3 DNA sequence: TGCGCCAGCAGCCAACTAGCGGGAGGCCGGGGTGAGCAGTTCTTC. Translating it yields CASSQLAGGRGEQFF. The rearrangement joins TRBV4-1 to TRBJ2-1, with 11 bases identical to TRBD2. Germline trimming cut 2 bases from V and 9 bases from J; bases unmatched to any gene: 6. The CDR3 spans 15 residues. CDR1 is MGHRA, CDR2 YSYEKL, per germline.

The gene calls are TRBV7-6 and TRBJ2-7, with D possibly TRBD1 on 5 matching bases. V was trimmed by 1 base and J by 0 bases, leaving 13 bases between them. The CDR3 covers 16 residues. Germline V lookup: CDR1 SGHVS, CDR2 FNYEAQ. CDR3 in amino acids: CASSLGGSVSSYEQYF. DNA for the CDR3: TGTGCCAGCAGCTTAGGGGGCTCGGTCAGCTCCTACGAGCAGTACTTC.

The chain employs TRBV5-1 and TRBJ2-1; D not resolved. Trimming cost V 1 base and J 5 bases, with 7 bases left between them. In germline, CDR1 is SGHRS, CDR2 YFSETQ. This CDR3 is 13 amino acids long. This chain's CDR3 is CASSLNPDNEQFF. As DNA, the CDR3 is TGCGCCAGCAGCTTGAATCCGGACAATGAGCAGTTCTTC.

The DNA of the CDR3 is TGTGCCAGCTCACCAGCCGGGACTAGCCAAGGGAATGAGCAGTTCTTC. It encodes CASSPAGTSQGNEQFF. The V call is TRBV18, the J call TRBJ2-1, with TRBD2 matching 9 bases. Germline CDR1 reads KGHSH; CDR2 reads LQKENI. The CDR3 sequence is 16 residues long. Trimming cost V 2 bases and J 7 bases; bases outside gene matches: 9.

The chain is built from TRBV5-4 and TRBJ1-2; TRBD1 is a possible D gene (6 bases). The CDR3 sequence is 14 residues long. The germline CDR1 and CDR2 sequences are SGHNT and YYREEE (reference sequence). Trimming left V 1 base short and J 4 bases short, with 11 bases between. The CDR3 DNA follows: TGTGCCAGCAGCTTGTCGACAGGCCCCTATGGCTACACCTTC. Encoded protein: CASSLSTGPYGYTF.

This chain uses TRBV27 with TRBJ2-7; the D gene is possibly TRBD2 (6 bases). The CDR3 contains 16 residues. V shed 0 bases and J shed 1 base, with 13 bases lying between them. The germline V gene encodes CDR1 MNHEY and CDR2 SMNVEV (reference sequence). CDR3: CASSLSGEGGSYEQYF. CDR3 DNA: TGTGCCAGCAGTTTATCGGGGGAAGGAGGGTCCTACGAGCAGTACTTC.

The rearrangement links TRBV27 to TRBJ2-7, with 9 nucleotides matching TRBD2. There are 15 residues in the CDR3. Looked up from germline, CDR1 is MNHEY and CDR2 is SMNVEV (reference sequence). The V and J ends lost 3 bases and 2 bases, in that order; junction bases with no gene match: 5. The CDR3 reads CASSLVLAGTYEQYF. The CDR3 nucleotides are TGTGCCAGCAGTTTGGTTCTAGCGGGAACCTACGAGCAGTACTTC.

The chain is built from TRBV7-2 and TRBJ2-7, with TRBD2 identical over 10 bases. The V gene's germline CDR1 is SGHTA and CDR2 FQGNSA. V dropped 5 bases and J dropped 0; count of bases not matched to a gene: 4. This CDR3 is 15 amino acids long. This CDR3 reads CASSLRTSGSYEQYF. CDR3 sequence (DNA): TGTGCCAGCAGCCTCCGGACTAGCGGCTCCTACGAGCAGTACTTC.

The chain has TRBV18 and TRBJ1-1, with 7 nucleotides matching TRBD1. This CDR3 region has 15 residues. J lost 8 bases, V lost 3 bases, and 12 bases had no gene match. CDR1 is KGHSH, CDR2 LQKENI, per germline. This CDR3 is CASSPRDSSQGEAFF. CDR3 DNA: TGTGCCAGCTCACCTAGGGACAGTTCCCAAGGGGAAGCTTTCTTT.

This chain links TRBV21-1 with TRBJ1-2; TRBD1, the D gene given by the table, was not confirmed from the DNA. TRBV21-1 is a listed pseudogene. The CDR3 has 15 residues. The CDR3, as DNA: TGTGCCAGCAGGGGTCCGGGACAGGGGAACTATGGCTACACCTTC. This gives the protein CASRGPGQGNYGYTF.

The chain joins TRBV5-1 to TRBJ2-7; 8 bases map to TRBD2. The CDR3 covers 14 residues. V trimming: 2 bases; J trimming: 3 bases; junction bases outside the gene matches: 4. Germline V gene sequence: CDR1 SGHRS, CDR2 YFSETQ. The CDR3 sequence is CASSLAGANYEQYF. CDR3 nucleotide sequence: TGCGCCAGCAGCTTAGCGGGGGCCAACTACGAGCAGTACTTC.

The genes are TRBV5-4 and TRBJ2-2; no firm D call. This CDR3 has 13 amino acids. Trimming cost V 1 base and J 4 bases, with 5 bases left between them. Germline values: CDR1 SGHNT, CDR2 YYREEE (reference sequence). The CDR3: CASSLPVTGELFF. Here the CDR3 DNA reads TGTGCCAGCAGCTTGCCTGTCACCGGGGAGCTGTTTTTT.

There are a few counts of this clone. The chain is built from TRBV25-1 and TRBJ1-1, with D unresolved. Between the trimmed V and J ends, which lost 0 bases and 6 bases, there was a span of 8 bases. CDR1 and CDR2 (germline): MGHDK, SYGVNS. The CDR3 runs to 13 residues. CDR3 sequence reads: CASSEYERAEAFF. CDR3 coding DNA: TGTGCCAGCAGTGAATATGAGAGAGCTGAAGCTTTCTTT.

The J gene is TRBJ1-3, the V gene TRBV15; unclear D gene. The CDR3 runs 17 residues. The germline V gene has CDR1 LNHNV and CDR2 YYDKDF (reference sequence). V lost 0 bases to trimming and J lost 0 bases, with 12 bases between them. CDR3 region: CATSRDPLVISGNTIYF. Here the CDR3 DNA reads TGTGCCACCAGCAGAGATCCCCTAGTAATCTCTGGAAACACCATATATTTT.

The rearrangement uses TRBV4-1 and TRBJ1-4; D uncertain. V lost 1 base and J lost 7, with 13 bases in between. The germline CDR1 and CDR2 sequences are MGHRA and YSYEKL. This CDR3 contains 15 residues. Here the CDR3 DNA reads TGCGCCAGCAGCCAAGGTGGCGGGTACGGTGAAAAACTGTTTTTT. Protein sequence: CASSQGGGYGEKLFF.

V and J are TRBV10-1 and TRBJ2-7; TRBD1 matches 7 bases. Germline CDR1 WNHNN, CDR2 SYGVQD (reference sequence). The CDR3 spans 12 residues. The ends lost 8 bases at V and 3 bases at J; junction bases unmatched: 4. The CDR3 bases are TGCGCCAGCTCGACAGGGAGCTACGAGCAGTACTTC. Amino acids: CASSTGSYEQYF.

The chain has TRBV18 and TRBJ2-3; 8 bases agree with TRBD2. Germline V gene lookup returns CDR1 KGHSH and CDR2 LQKENI. The CDR3 extends over 15 amino acids. J gave up 5 bases and V 0 bases, and 4 bases lay outside the gene matches. The CDR3, as DNA: TGTGCCAGCTCACCACCGGCGGGGGGAATAGATACGCAGTATTTT. Translating gives CASSPPAGGIDTQYF.